Detailed here is one TCR beta chain. Antigen: not known. Germline CDR1 is MNHNY and CDR2 is SVGAGI (reference sequence). There are 13 residues in the CDR3. V lost 8 bases and J lost 7, with 15 bases in between. This sample is drawn from a study of blood T cells in healthy people across ages. Study as a whole: Per two T cells, template switching captured roughly one barcoded beta molecule.

General study points: TCR beta diversity per million T cells fell roughly linearly with age.

A second roughly 6 to 11 cycle PCR used barcoded and J-beta primers. Every single cDNA molecule received a tag from a template-switch adaptor with 12 random nucleotides. TCRdb fed the 5' RACE reads into MiXCR, producing one record per CDR3 protein. Here the sample spans roughly 1,800,000 distinct CDR3 sequences, roughly 52% being singletons. The gene calls are TRBV6-6 and TRBJ1-5, with a weak D call TRBD1 (5 bases). The clonotype originates from a woman in her thirties or forties in good health. Input material: blood. CDR3 nucleotide sequence: TGTGCCAGCGTTTCCCCGGGGGGGCAGCCCCAGCATTTT. Its protein product is CASVSPGGQPQHF.